This T cell receptor (beta chain) originates from a study of T-cell memory formation after mild COVID-19. Looking at the study overall: Largely donor-specific TCR clusters were found.

The CDR3 runs 13 residues. V was cut by 4 bases and J by 1 base, with 7 bases left in between. Germline CDR1 is SGHTA and CDR2 is FQGNSA. In its sample, this clonotype was seen a few times. Its antigen is not known. 5'RACE primed from the constant segment yielded TCR alpha and TCR beta cDNA libraries bearing sample barcodes and UMIs. TCRdb processed the 5' RACE reads anew with MiXCR; each CDR3 protein has one entry. The sample comprises roughly 100,000 distinct CDR3 sequences, around 12% of which are singletons, and roughly 30% rests with the top ten. Study-wide points: CD4/CD8 balance held among clones contracting day 15 to 85, and later expanders leaned CD4+. CD4+ contracting clones were found mainly in CM and EM, and CD8+ ones in EMRA.

The material sequenced was PBMCs or a T cell subset sorted from them (not recorded which). The clonotype comes from an adult woman who had mild COVID-19 (a few samples of this study predate the infection). Cell type and time point are not known. This chain links TRBV7-2 with TRBJ1-2; D gene uncertain. CDR3 protein: CASSSDFNYGYTF. The CDR3, as DNA: TGTGCCAGCAGCTCCGACTTTAACTATGGCTACACCTTC.